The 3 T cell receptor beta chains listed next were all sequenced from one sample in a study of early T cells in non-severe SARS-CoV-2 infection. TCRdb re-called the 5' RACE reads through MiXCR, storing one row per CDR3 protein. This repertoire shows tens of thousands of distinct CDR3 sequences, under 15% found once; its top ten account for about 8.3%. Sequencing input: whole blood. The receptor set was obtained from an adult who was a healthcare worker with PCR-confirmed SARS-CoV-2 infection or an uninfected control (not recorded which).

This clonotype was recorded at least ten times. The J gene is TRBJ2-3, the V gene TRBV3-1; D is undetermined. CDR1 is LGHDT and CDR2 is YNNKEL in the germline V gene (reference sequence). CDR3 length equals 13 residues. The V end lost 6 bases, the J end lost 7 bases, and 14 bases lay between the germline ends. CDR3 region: CASSARSLHTQYF. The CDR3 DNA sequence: TGTGCCAGCAGTGCGAGGTCATTACATACGCAGTATTTT.

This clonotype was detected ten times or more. For the CDR3, the DNA is TGTGCCAGCAGTTTAAGCGGGATAGAGACCCAGTACTTC. Protein product: CASSLSGIETQYF. V is TRBV12-3 or TRBV12-4 and J is TRBJ2-5; 7 nucleotides align to TRBD2. The trim removed 2 bases at V and 4 bases at J, leaving 1 base unmatched. The CDR3 spans 13 residues.

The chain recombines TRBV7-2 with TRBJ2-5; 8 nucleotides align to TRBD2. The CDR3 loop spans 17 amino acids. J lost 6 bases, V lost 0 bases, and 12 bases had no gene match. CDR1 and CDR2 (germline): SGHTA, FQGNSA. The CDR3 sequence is CASSLALTSGRLKTQYF. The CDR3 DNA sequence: TGTGCCAGCAGCTTAGCGCTTACTAGCGGACGACTAAAGACCCAGTACTTC.